Presented here are 15 T cell receptor beta chains from one specimen sequenced in a study of blood T cell repertoires in COVID-19. Here immunoSEQ multiplex PCR was the method, and the copy in TCRdb shows in-frame clones only, minus some. The table lists approximately 160,000 clones, about 80% of them singletons. Input material: PBMCs or T cells enriched from blood (not recorded which). Source of these receptors: a man in his fifties or sixties who had recovered from COVID-19.

The chain has TRBV5-1 and TRBJ2-3; tentative D call: TRBD2 (6 bases). The V end lost 4 bases, the J end lost 5 bases, and 8 bases lay between the germline ends. Germline V gives CDR1 SGHRS, CDR2 YFSETQ. The CDR3 extends over 12 amino acids. The CDR3 DNA follows: TGCGCCAGCAGCCCCGGGGGAGATACGCAGTATTTT. Translated: CASSPGGDTQYF.

In its sample, this clone was seen a few times. V and J are TRBV6-1 and TRBJ1-5; 8 nucleotides agree with TRBD1. With V trimmed by 6 bases and J by 3 bases, 4 bases remained unmatched. The CDR3 contains 14 residues. CDR1 MNHNS and CDR2 SASEGT come from the germline V gene. This CDR3 reads CASSLQGVNQPQHF. The CDR3 bases are TGTGCCAGCAGCCTACAGGGGGTCAATCAGCCCCAGCATTTT.

The chain links TRBV7-3 to TRBJ2-1, with 11 nucleotides matching TRBD2. V was pared by 5 bases and J by 3 bases, with 3 bases of the junction left unmatched. CDR3 length: 15 amino acids. CDR1 is SGHTA, CDR2 FQGTGA, per germline. The CDR3, as DNA: TGTGCCAGCAGCGTTAGCGGGGGGGGCTACAATGAGCAGTTCTTC. The encoded protein is CASSVSGGGYNEQFF.

This chain links TRBV18 with TRBJ1-1; D unclear. The ends were cut back, 0 bases at V and 0 bases at J, with 11 bases in the middle. The CDR3 runs 16 residues. Germline values: CDR1 KGHSH, CDR2 LQKENI. The CDR3 loop reads CASSPPTRPLNTEAFF. The CDR3 DNA reads as TGTGCCAGCTCACCACCGACCAGGCCCCTGAACACTGAAGCTTTCTTT.

This clone was recorded only once. The chain carries TRBV6-5 and TRBJ1-6, with 7 positions matching TRBD1. The junction had 2 bases not matched to a gene; V was cut back by 2 bases and J by 4 bases. Looked up from germline, CDR1 is MNHEY and CDR2 is SVGAGI. This CDR3 region has 15 residues. CDR3 DNA sequence: TGTGCCAGCAGTTACGGGGACAGTTATAATTCACCCCTCCACTTT. Its protein product is CASSYGDSYNSPLHF.

V is TRBV5-1 and J is TRBJ1-2; 7 bases are a match to TRBD1. Germline V CDR1 and CDR2: SGHRS, YFSETQ. CDR3 length: 12 residues. V was pared by 5 bases and J by 8 bases, with 6 bases of the junction left unmatched. Here the CDR3 DNA reads TGCGCCAGCAGTGTCCCGGGACAGGGCTACACCTTC. Encoded protein: CASSVPGQGYTF.

In its sample, this clone was seen once. The chain carries TRBV30 and TRBJ1-5; D is unresolved. Germline lookup yields CDR1 GTSNPN and CDR2 SVGIG (reference sequence). The CDR3 totals 16 residues. V was cut by 3 bases and J by 0 bases, with 15 bases left in between. The CDR3 protein is CAWSPSGRDSNQPQHF. The CDR3 region has the DNA TGTGCCTGGAGCCCCTCGGGGAGGGATAGCAATCAGCCCCAGCATTTT.

This clone was seen only a few times. V is TRBV12-5 and J is TRBJ2-2; TRBD1 matches 9 bases. The germline CDR1 and CDR2 sequences are LGHNT and FRNRAP. The J segment lost 4 bases and the V segment lost 4 bases, leaving 4 bases of the junction unmatched. The CDR3 runs 15 residues. This CDR3 reads CASGWGQGATGELFF. In DNA, the CDR3 is TGTGCTAGTGGTTGGGGACAGGGTGCCACCGGGGAGCTGTTTTTT.

The rearrangement joins TRBV6-5 to TRBJ2-7; the match to TRBD2 covers 9 bases. Germline V gene data show CDR1 as MNHEY and CDR2 as SVGAGI. CDR3 length: 15 amino acids. Trimming took 4 bases from V and 3 from J; bases not matched to a gene: 7. CDR3 region: CASSSPGLADYEQYF. The CDR3 DNA is TGTGCCAGCAGTTCTCCGGGACTAGCCGACTACGAGCAGTACTTC.

The CDR3 nucleotides read TGCAGCGTTGGTACTAGCAGGTACAATGAGCAGTTCTTC. Translation gives CSVGTSRYNEQFF. The rearrangement links TRBV29-1 to TRBJ2-1; TRBD2 might be the D (6 bases). This CDR3 is 13 amino acids long. Trimming removed 4 bases at V and 4 bases at J, with 11 bases between. From germline, CDR1 is SQVTM and CDR2 ANQGSEA.

The rearrangement uses TRBV4-2 and TRBJ2-3, with a weak D call TRBD1 (6 bases). The V end was cut by 3 bases, the J end by 4 bases, with 8 bases between. Germline V gene data show CDR1 as LGHNA and CDR2 as YNFKEQ. This CDR3 contains 13 residues. CDR3 region: CASSHQGSDTQYF. As DNA, the CDR3 is TGTGCCAGCAGCCATCAGGGGTCAGATACGCAGTATTTT.

The chain is built from TRBV5-1 and TRBJ1-1; 7 positions agree with TRBD1. The CDR3 sequence is 13 residues long. J was trimmed by 7 bases and V by 0 bases; bases with no gene match: 3. From germline, CDR1 is SGHRS and CDR2 YFSETQ. In DNA, the CDR3 is TGCGCCAGCAGCTTGGAAGGGGGCGATGAAGCTTTCTTT. Translation gives CASSLEGGDEAFF.

This clone was seen just once. The rearrangement joins TRBV6-5 to TRBJ2-1; 8 nucleotides align to TRBD2. The germline gives CDR1 MNHEY, CDR2 SVGAGI. This CDR3 spans 15 amino acids. V was clipped by 2 bases and J by 4 bases; unmatched bases: 4. CDR3 bases: TGTGCCAGCAGTTACGGTGGCGGGGGGTACAATGAGCAGTTCTTC. Amino acids: CASSYGGGGYNEQFF.

V gene TRBV18 combines with J gene TRBJ1-1, with 7 bases identical to TRBD1. Trimming cost V 0 bases and J 3 bases; bases outside gene matches: 7. Germline values: CDR1 KGHSH, CDR2 LQKENI. This CDR3 has 16 amino acids. The CDR3 DNA reads as TGTGCCAGCTCACCACCGACAGGTCAGGGGGACACTGAAGCTTTCTTT. Translated: CASSPPTGQGDTEAFF.

The chain combines TRBV13 with TRBJ1-1, with D possibly TRBD1 on 6 matching bases. Germline loops: CDR1 PRHDT, CDR2 FYEKMQ (reference sequence). The V gene lost 0 bases and the J gene lost 6 bases, with 14 bases spanning the gap. The CDR3 runs to 15 residues. This CDR3 reads CASSLGRTVGAEAFF. Here the CDR3 DNA reads TGTGCCAGCAGCTTAGGGAGGACAGTCGGGGCTGAAGCTTTCTTT.